This T cell receptor (beta chain) was sequenced in a study of regulatory dendritic cells for organ transplantation. General study findings and limits: Memory T cells were less diverse than naive, with memory CD8+ most oligoclonal. The most alloreactive TCR clonotypes were found in resting memory CD8+ cells.

Assay: immunoSEQ multiplex PCR; the TCRdb copy retains only in-frame clones and omits some. The sample has 12,000 or so clones; 60% to 80% are singletons. Allogeneic regulatory or mature dendritic cells were co-cultured for roughly five days with CFSE-labeled sorted T cells at 1:10. FACS sorted CD4+ or CD8+ T cells into CD45RA+ naive and CD45RO+ memory. Points on this clone: Its specificity is not known.

Sample: naive CD4+ T cells from blood cultured with regulatory dendritic cells. Regarding subset: CD45RA+ naive T cells. The clonotype was recovered from a human donor in good health.

The CDR3 reads CASSSQPTGIQETQYF. Written as DNA, the CDR3 is TGTGCCAGCAGCTCACAGCCCACCGGGATACAAGAGACCCAGTACTTC. The gene calls are TRBV11-1 and TRBJ2-5; a possible D gene is TRBD2 (5 bases). V was cut by 4 bases and J by 2 bases, with 17 bases left in between. CDR1 SGHAT and CDR2 FQDESV come from the germline V gene (reference sequence). The CDR3 runs 16 residues.